These 7 T cell receptor beta chains were sequenced from one sample in a study of OX40 agonist ivuxolimab in advanced cancers. Repertoires were generated with immunoSEQ multiplex PCR, while TCRdb's copy carries only in-frame clones and drops some. This sample carries 55,000 to 70,000 clones, roughly 88% of them seen once, and the ten largest clones take about 2.6%. The sample was CD4+ or CD8+ T cells sorted from blood, taken in a trial of the OX40 agonist ivuxolimab. The receptors were gathered from an adult with an advanced solid tumor such as melanoma, head and neck, liver or kidney cancer.

J is TRBJ1-5 and V is TRBV2; D may be TRBD1 (5 bases). The germline V gene encodes CDR1 SNHLY and CDR2 FYNNEI. V lost 11 bases, J lost 4 bases, and 15 bases lay in between. The CDR3 spans 13 residues. For the CDR3, the DNA is TGTGCCGGCTCCAGGGACCCAAATCAGCCCCAGCATTTT. Residues: CAGSRDPNQPQHF.

The rearrangement joins TRBV5-1 to TRBJ2-2, with D uncertain. Deletions cut 3 bases from V and 0 bases from J, with 21 bases between. Germline values: CDR1 SGHRS, CDR2 YFSETQ. The CDR3 loop spans 19 amino acids. The CDR3 loop is CASSSPTGPIISNTGELFF. The CDR3 coding sequence is TGCGCCAGCAGCTCACCCACCGGACCCATAATATCGAACACCGGGGAGCTGTTTTTT.

The chain combines TRBV20-1 with TRBJ1-2, with D unresolved. The V gene lost 7 bases and the J gene lost 0 bases, with 6 bases spanning the gap. The germline V gene encodes CDR1 DFQATT and CDR2 SNEGSKA (reference sequence). The CDR3 is 11 residues long. CDR3 protein: CSGSSNYGYTF. Written as DNA, the CDR3 is TGCAGTGGGTCTTCTAACTATGGCTACACCTTC.

The chain is built from TRBV9 and TRBJ1-1, with a possible D match to TRBD1 (6 bases). The CDR3 has 13 amino acids. CDR1 SGDLS and CDR2 YYNGEE come from the germline V gene. The ends were cut back, 7 bases at V and 3 bases at J, with 13 bases in the middle. This CDR3 is CASGKGGYTEAFF. Written as DNA, the CDR3 is TGTGCCAGCGGAAAGGGGGGATACACTGAAGCTTTCTTT. The entire variable domain, with the rest obtained from reference TRBV9 and TRBJ1-1, is as follows: DSGVTQTPKHLITATGQRVTLRCSPRSGDLSVYWYQQSLDQGLQFLIQYYNGEERAKGNILERFSAQQFPDLHSELNLSSLELGDSALYFCASGKGGYTEAFFGQGTRLTVV.

V is TRBV30 and J is TRBJ1-2; possibly TRBD1 for D (5 bases). V lost 2 bases to trimming and J lost 10 bases, with 8 bases between them. CDR1 GTSNPN and CDR2 SVGIG come from the germline V gene (reference sequence). The CDR3 consists of 10 residues. The chain's CDR3 is CAWSKGTYTF. The CDR3 DNA reads TGTGCCTGGAGTAAAGGGACCTACACCTTC.

This chain joins TRBV30 and TRBJ2-2; D unresolved. The germline gives CDR1 GTSNPN, CDR2 SVGIG (reference sequence). V was trimmed by 0 bases and J by 6 bases, leaving 8 bases between them. The CDR3 is 13 residues long. CDR3 coding DNA: TGTGCCTGGAGTGTGATAGAATCCGGGGAGCTGTTTTTT. It encodes CAWSVIESGELFF.

V is TRBV18 and J is TRBJ2-7; D perhaps matches TRBD2 (7 bases). Per the germline V gene, CDR1 is KGHSH and CDR2 is LQKENI. The V end was cut by 0 bases, the J end by 5 bases, with 8 bases between. There are 13 residues in the CDR3. CDR3 coding DNA: TGTGCCAGCTCACCACCAGGGGGGGACGAGCAGTACTTC. Protein sequence: CASSPPGGDEQYF.